Shown below are 16 T cell receptor beta chains from a single sample sequenced in a study of post-analysis software for immune sequencing data. These receptors are not linked to any known antigen. General study findings and limits: Patients used about 5 TRBV segments, including TRBV5-6, TRBV5-1 and TRBV20-1, more often than controls.

Researchers reported that TCR beta cDNA libraries carried unique molecular identifiers. TCRdb re-called the PCR reads through MiXCR, storing one row per CDR3 protein. The sample has about 620,000 distinct CDR3 sequences; roughly 46% are singletons. Sequencing was carried out using blood. The receptors derive from a girl under 18 with multiple sclerosis.

This clonotype showed up just a few times. The rearrangement uses TRBV29-1 and TRBJ2-5; D remains ambiguous. Germline loops: CDR1 SQVTM, CDR2 ANQGSEA. The CDR3 has 13 amino acids. V lost 6 bases and J lost 5, with 16 bases in between. CDR3 nucleotide sequence: TGCAGCGTCGGATTAGGGCTAGTCGAGACCCAGTACTTC. It specifies CSVGLGLVETQYF.

The CDR3 bases are TGTGCCAGCAGCCCCACTAGCGGGAGACATTACGAGCAGTACTTC. It codes for CASSPTSGRHYEQYF. The chain couples TRBV12-3 or TRBV12-4 to TRBJ2-7; the match to TRBD2 covers 11 bases. After removal of 6 bases from V and 4 bases from J, the junction contained 8 bases not matched to a gene. CDR3 length: 15 residues.

The chain employs TRBV6-6 and TRBJ1-1, with D possibly matching TRBD1 (6 bases). V lost 10 bases and J 1 base, leaving 13 bases between the germline ends. The CDR3 contains 13 residues. Germline V lookup: CDR1 MNHNY, CDR2 SVGAGI (reference sequence). The CDR3 region has the DNA TGTGCCACGGGGGGCCCCTGGAACACTGAAGCTTTCTTT. This codes for CATGGPWNTEAFF.

This clonotype was counted ten times or more. This chain connects TRBV20-1 to TRBJ2-1; 7 positions agree with TRBD2. Germline CDR1 is DFQATT and CDR2 is SNEGSKA (reference sequence). The CDR3 runs 16 residues. V lost 3 bases and J lost 5; bases outside the gene matches: 13. In DNA form, the CDR3 reads TGCAGTGCTAGTGGGGCAATTCGTCTAGCGGACAATGAGCAGTTCTTC. This sequence encodes CSASGAIRLADNEQFF.

The chain employs TRBV7-9 and TRBJ1-2; 7 positions agree with TRBD1. CDR1 is SEHNR, CDR2 FQNEAQ, per germline (reference sequence). This CDR3 contains 18 residues. The V and J ends lost 5 bases and 3 bases, in that order; junction bases with no gene match: 18. The CDR3 loop is CASSNPLDRMQGDYGYTF. The CDR3 region has the DNA TGTGCCAGCAGCAACCCGCTGGACAGGATGCAAGGGGACTATGGCTACACCTTC.

There are a few counts of this clonotype. The V call is TRBV19, the J call TRBJ2-3, with D uncertain. CDR3 length: 12 amino acids. Germline loops: CDR1 LNHDA, CDR2 SQIVND (reference sequence). Trimming pared 2 bases from V and 9 bases from J, leaving 9 bases between. The CDR3, as DNA: TGTGCCAGTAGTATACCTTCAATAACGCAGTATTTT. Its translation: CASSIPSITQYF.

This clonotype has more than one count but fewer than ten. This chain connects TRBV6-2 or TRBV6-3 to TRBJ2-7; TRBD1 matches 8 bases. CDR3 length equals 15 residues. J gave up 4 bases and V 7 bases, and 12 bases lay outside the gene matches. Per the germline V gene, CDR1 is MNHEY and CDR2 is SVGEGT. Here the CDR3 reads CASTLRGQGAYEQYF. For the CDR3, the DNA is TGTGCCAGCACCTTACGAGGGCAGGGGGCTTACGAGCAGTACTTC.

There are a few counts of this clonotype. The chain joins TRBV12-3 or TRBV12-4 to TRBJ2-5, with 10 nucleotides matching TRBD1. The trim removed 4 bases at V and 4 bases at J, leaving 6 bases unmatched. The CDR3 spans 15 residues. The CDR3 sequence is CASSSRTGGRETQYF. The CDR3 DNA reads TGTGCCAGCAGTTCACGGACAGGGGGGCGAGAGACCCAGTACTTC.

This clonotype was observed a single time. The V gene is TRBV12-3 or TRBV12-4, the J gene TRBJ1-5, with 7 bases matching TRBD1. The junction had 6 bases not matched to a gene; V was cut back by 5 bases and J by 2 bases. CDR3 size: 15 residues. The CDR3 nucleotides are TGTGCCAGCAGTGGACCTACAGGGGGCAATCAGCCCCAGCATTTT. It translates to CASSGPTGGNQPQHF.

This clonotype came up a few times. This chain links TRBV2 with TRBJ2-5; no clear D. Germline V CDR1 and CDR2: SNHLY, FYNNEI. V was pared by 5 bases and J by 3 bases, with 10 bases between. This CDR3 spans 13 amino acids. CDR3 coding DNA: TGTGCCAGCAGTCCTGGACGTAAAGAGACCCAGTACTTC. Protein: CASSPGRKETQYF.

This rearrangement joins TRBV5-1 to TRBJ2-7; TRBD1 agrees at 10 bases. The germline V gene has CDR1 SGHRS and CDR2 YFSETQ. V was pared by 0 bases and J by 7 bases, with 7 bases of the junction left unmatched. The CDR3 covers 15 residues. Here the CDR3 DNA reads TGCGCCAGCAGCTTGGAGACAGGGGGCTGGTATGAGCAGTACTTC. Protein sequence: CASSLETGGWYEQYF.

In DNA form, the CDR3 reads TGCGCCAGCAGCCAGCTGACCAGCGGGGAAGAGACCCAGTACTTC. Encoded protein: CASSQLTSGEETQYF. The chain uses TRBV5-1 and TRBJ2-5, with TRBD2 matching over 7 bases. Germline assignment: CDR1 SGHRS and CDR2 YFSETQ. Trimming cost V 4 bases and J 3 bases; bases outside gene matches: 9. This CDR3 has 15 amino acids.

The chain employs TRBV6-5 and TRBJ2-5, with unresolved D. Trimming pared 5 bases from V and 7 bases from J, leaving 17 bases between. CDR1 and CDR2 from the germline V gene are MNHEY and SVGAGI. The CDR3 length is 14 residues. This chain's CDR3 is CASSPALRKGTQYF. Here the CDR3 DNA reads TGTGCCAGCAGTCCCGCCCTAAGGAAAGGGACCCAGTACTTC.

This sequence joins TRBV12-3 or TRBV12-4 and TRBJ2-1; 7 bases align to TRBD2. Trimming cost V 5 bases and J 0 bases; bases outside gene matches: 7. The CDR3 is made up of 16 amino acids. The CDR3 nucleotides read TGTGCCAGCAGTAATGGGCGGGGGAGCTCCTACAATGAGCAGTTCTTC. Its translation: CASSNGRGSSYNEQFF.

V is TRBV27 and J is TRBJ2-1; 8 nucleotides line up with TRBD2. Germline CDR1 MNHEY, CDR2 SMNVEV (reference sequence). V was pared by 4 bases and J by 7 bases, with 12 bases of the junction left unmatched. The CDR3 sequence is 16 residues long. In DNA, the CDR3 is TGTGCCAGCAGTTCCCAAAGAAGCGGGAGTTGGAATGAGCAGTTCTTC. Its protein product is CASSSQRSGSWNEQFF.

V is TRBV12-3 or TRBV12-4 and J is TRBJ2-7; TRBD1 or TRBD2 may be the D gene (5 bases each). Trimming stripped 2 bases from V and 3 bases from J, with 23 bases between. The CDR3 has 18 amino acids. CDR3 region: CASSLQPGKGTPFYEQYF. The CDR3 nucleotides are TGTGCCAGCAGTTTACAGCCAGGCAAAGGGACCCCTTTCTACGAGCAGTACTTC.